The TCR beta chain described here comes from a study of tumor-infiltrating lymphocytes in oesophageal squamous cell carcinoma. Per germline, CDR1 SGHTA and CDR2 FQGNSA. V dropped 5 bases and J dropped 7 bases, with 12 bases sitting between them. This CDR3 contains 12 residues. TCRdb fed the PCR reads into MiXCR, producing one record per CDR3 protein. The data show about 21,000 distinct CDR3 sequences, with around two fifths seen just once and over 35% held by the top ten. In this sample, this clonotype turned up many times. This may be a read error: a much more frequent sequence differs by one nucleotide.

Sequenced input: esophageal tumor tissue. J is TRBJ2-7 and V is TRBV7-2; D call uncertain. This TCR was recovered from a male donor with esophageal squamous cell carcinoma. CDR3 residues: CASSPLENEQYF. The DNA of the CDR3 is TGTGCCAGCAGCCCTCTAGAGAATGAGCAGTACTTC. Full variable domain (remainder filled in from reference TRBV7-2 and TRBJ2-7): GAGVSQSPSNKVTEKGKDVELRCDPISGHTALYWYRQSLGQGLEFLIYFQGNSAPDKSGLPSDRFSAERTGGSVSTLTIQRTQQEDSAVYLCASSPLENEQYFGPGTRLTVT.